One and the same sample provided the 21 T cell receptor beta chains below, sequenced in a study of read filtering for tumor transcriptome and immune sequencing. This library used about 400 ng RNA and molecular barcoded adaptors spanning alpha/delta and beta/gamma chains. TCRdb independently ran MiXCR on the reads; one entry per CDR3 protein. The repertoire includes approximately 50,000 distinct CDR3 sequences, less than 25% of them detected once, and roughly 15% sits in the top ten. The sample was a population of CD138-negative cells sorted from bone marrow. These receptors all come from a donor at least 40 years old with multiple myeloma.

This clonotype was observed a handful of times. The chain is built from TRBV19 and TRBJ2-7; D remains unclear. This CDR3 spans 17 amino acids. Between the trimmed V and J ends, which lost 5 bases and 0 bases, there was a span of 20 bases. Germline values: CDR1 LNHDA, CDR2 SQIVND (reference sequence). DNA of the CDR3: TGTGCCAGTAGTCCATCCCGCGGAAGGCTAATCTCCTACGAGCAGTACTTC. It yields the protein CASSPSRGRLISYEQYF.

The sample holds many counts of this clonotype. The rearrangement joins TRBV6-2 or TRBV6-3 to TRBJ2-1; D remains unclear. V lost 10 bases and J lost 4, with 11 bases in between. Germline V gene lookup returns CDR1 MNHEY and CDR2 SVGEGT. CDR3 length: 12 residues. The CDR3 sequence is CATKDGYNEQFF. In DNA form, the CDR3 reads TGTGCCACCAAGGACGGTTACAATGAGCAGTTCTTC.

This clonotype was seen more than once but under ten times. The chain employs TRBV5-6 and TRBJ2-5, with TRBD1 identical over 9 bases. With V trimmed by 5 bases and J by 5 bases, 4 bases remained unmatched. Per germline, CDR1 SGHDT and CDR2 YYEEEE. This CDR3 spans 13 amino acids. The CDR3 loop reads CASRWTGDETQYF. The CDR3 DNA reads as TGTGCCAGCAGGTGGACAGGGGACGAGACCCAGTACTTC.

The chain recombines TRBV6-1 with TRBJ2-3; maybe TRBD1 (6 bases). V gave up 3 bases and J gave up 2 bases, with 12 bases separating them. Germline V lookup: CDR1 MNHNS, CDR2 SASEGT. This CDR3 has 15 amino acids. The CDR3 DNA follows: TGTGCCAGCAGTGATGGGGGCCTCCTCACAGATACGCAGTATTTT. Its protein product is CASSDGGLLTDTQYF.

In its sample, this clonotype was seen many times. The chain employs TRBV11-3 and TRBJ2-1; TRBD2 might be the D (6 bases). V lost 5 bases and J lost 9, with 17 bases in between. This CDR3 region has 14 residues. Germline V gene data show CDR1 as SGHNT and CDR2 as YENEEA. Here the CDR3 reads CASSTWDSRGEQFF. CDR3 nucleotides: TGTGCCAGCAGCACCTGGGACTCCAGAGGTGAGCAGTTCTTC.

A remark on this clonotype: A much larger clone sits a single nucleotide away, making a read error possible. The J gene is TRBJ1-1, the V gene TRBV29-1; a possible D gene is TRBD1 (6 bases). Looked up from germline, CDR1 is SQVTM and CDR2 is ANQGSEA. There are 14 residues in the CDR3. Trimming left V 4 bases short and J 8 bases short, with 20 bases between. CDR3 residues: CSVATGSPPMEAFF. In DNA, the CDR3 is TGCAGCGTTGCTACAGGGTCTCCCCCAATGGAAGCTTTCTTT.

This clonotype was found many times. V gene TRBV15 combines with J gene TRBJ1-5; D is perhaps TRBD1 (5 bases). Trimming shortened V by 5 bases and J by 1 base, and 18 bases separated the two germline ends. Germline V gene lookup returns CDR1 LNHNV and CDR2 YYDKDF (reference sequence). The CDR3 is 17 residues long. The CDR3 loop reads CATSGETLQESNQPQHF. As DNA, the CDR3 is TGTGCCACCAGCGGCGAAACTTTACAGGAGAGCAATCAGCCCCAGCATTTT.

Concerning this clonotype itself: A much larger clone sits a single nucleotide away, making a read error possible. The chain links TRBV28 to TRBJ2-7; 7 bases line up with TRBD1. Near its end, the DNA agrees better with TRBJ2-5, so the J call may be wrong. The CDR3 loop spans 13 amino acids. Germline lookup yields CDR1 MDHEN and CDR2 SYDVKM. The CDR3 DNA reads TGTGCCAGCAGACAGGGGTTAGGAGAGACCCAGTACTTC. Protein product: CASRQGLGETQYF.

This rearrangement joins TRBV7-3 to TRBJ2-7; 7 nucleotides agree with TRBD2. The V gene's germline CDR1 is SGHTA and CDR2 FQGTGA. J lost 6 bases, V lost 4 bases, and 12 bases had no gene match. The CDR3 loop spans 15 amino acids. CDR3 amino acids: CASSSRGGSLVEQYF. CDR3 nucleotides: TGTGCCAGCAGCTCCCGTGGCGGGAGCCTTGTCGAGCAGTACTTC.

Comment on this clonotype: This clone may be a read error of a much larger clone one base away. The chain is built from TRBV20-1 and TRBJ1-5, with 8 bases lining up with TRBD1. V shed 8 bases, J shed 2 bases, and the junction held 8 bases outside the gene matches. The CDR3 length is 14 residues. Germline CDR1 is DFQATT and CDR2 is SNEGSKA (reference sequence). CDR3 amino acids: CSTWTGYGNQPQHF. For the CDR3, the DNA is TGCAGTACTTGGACAGGGTATGGCAATCAGCCCCAGCATTTT.

About this clonotype itself: This may come from a read error, since a much larger clone is one base off. This chain links TRBV7-8 with TRBJ2-2; D ambiguous. Germline assignment: CDR1 SGHVS and CDR2 FQNEAQ. The CDR3 extends over 15 amino acids. This CDR3 is CASSPLGRNSGELFF. The CDR3 DNA sequence: TGTGCCAGCAGCCCCCTCGGAAGGAACTCCGGGGAGCTGTTTTTT.

This clonotype was detected many times. The chain couples TRBV29-1 to TRBJ2-1; TRBD2 matches 9 bases. Germline loops: CDR1 SQVTM, CDR2 ANQGSEA. V shed 4 bases and J 1 base; nucleotides not matched to a gene: 11. The CDR3 loop spans 17 amino acids. The CDR3 protein is CSVAASGKLRSYNEQFF. In DNA form, the CDR3 reads TGCAGCGTTGCGGCTAGCGGGAAATTACGTTCCTACAATGAGCAGTTCTTC.

The chain employs TRBV4-1 and TRBJ1-1; 10 positions match TRBD1. With 4 bases clipped from V and 7 bases from J, the junction kept 6 bases outside the gene matches. The CDR3 loop spans 14 amino acids. Germline values: CDR1 MGHRA, CDR2 YSYEKL. This CDR3 reads CASSPGQGVDEAFF. DNA for the CDR3: TGCGCCAGCAGCCCTGGACAGGGGGTGGATGAAGCTTTCTTT.

This clonotype was seen ten or more times. V usage is TRBV19 and J usage is TRBJ2-1; D unresolved. The CDR3 length is 11 residues. Looked up from germline, CDR1 is LNHDA and CDR2 is SQIVND (reference sequence). V lost 7 bases to trimming and J lost 9 bases, with 10 bases between them. The CDR3 loop reads CASKISSEQFF. CDR3 bases: TGTGCCAGTAAAATTAGCAGTGAGCAGTTCTTC. Looking up the rest from reference TRBV19 and TRBJ2-1 gives the full variable domain: DGGITQSPKYLFRKEGQNVTLSCEQNLNHDAMYWYRQDPGQGLRLIYYSQIVNDFQKGDIAEGYSVSREKKESFPLTVTSAQKNPTAFYLCASKISSEQFFGPGTRLTVL.

This clonotype was observed many times. This chain joins TRBV27 and TRBJ2-3, with TRBD1 identical over 9 bases. The CDR3 is 13 amino acids. Germline CDR1 is MNHEY and CDR2 is SMNVEV (reference sequence). Trimming removed 8 bases from V and 2 bases from J; junction bases left unmatched: 2. Here the CDR3 reads CASRDRVTDTQYF. The CDR3 nucleotides are TGTGCCAGCCGGGACAGGGTCACAGATACGCAGTATTTT.

In its sample, this clonotype was seen many times. This chain links TRBV12-3 or TRBV12-4 with TRBJ2-1; D gene uncertain. The CDR3 is made up of 15 amino acids. The V gene lost 4 bases and the J gene lost 0 bases, with 10 bases spanning the gap. CDR3: CASSSTESSYNEQFF. CDR3 sequence (DNA): TGTGCCAGCAGTTCGACGGAGAGCTCCTACAATGAGCAGTTCTTC.

This clonotype has only a few counts. The chain joins TRBV10-3 to TRBJ2-7; 10 positions match TRBD2. Germline lookup yields CDR1 ENHRY and CDR2 SYGVKD. V lost 6 bases, J lost 4 bases, and 3 bases stayed unmatched. This CDR3 is built from 13 residues. This chain's CDR3 is CAISPSGSYEQYF. The DNA for the CDR3 is TGTGCCATCAGCCCTAGCGGGAGTTACGAGCAGTACTTC.

Note on this clonotype: A much larger clone sits a single nucleotide away, making a read error possible. This chain uses TRBV5-1 with TRBJ2-7, with 12 bases that match TRBD1. Germline assignment: CDR1 SGHRS and CDR2 YFSETQ. The CDR3 extends over 14 amino acids. V trimming: 6 bases; J trimming: 5 bases; junction bases outside the gene matches: 6. The CDR3 reads CASNIGTGGNEQYF. The CDR3 DNA follows: TGCGCCAGCAACATTGGGACAGGGGGCAACGAGCAGTACTTC.

The rearrangement links TRBV11-2 to TRBJ2-5; tentatively, D is TRBD1 (6 bases). Trimming removed 5 bases at V and 0 bases at J, with 13 bases between. Germline CDR1 SGHAT, CDR2 FQNNGV. The CDR3 has 15 residues. For the CDR3, the DNA is TGTGCCAGCAGCGAGATGAGGGGGTACCAAGAGACCCAGTACTTC. It yields the protein CASSEMRGYQETQYF.

In this sample, this clonotype turned up many times. This chain joins TRBV7-9 and TRBJ2-2; no clear D. CDR1 SEHNR and CDR2 FQNEAQ come from the germline V gene (reference sequence). V was shortened by 3 bases and J by 4 bases, with 3 bases between the two germline ends. The CDR3 is 12 amino acids. The CDR3 is CASSFITGELFF. Here the CDR3 DNA reads TGTGCCAGCAGCTTTATCACCGGGGAGCTGTTTTTT.

This clonotype was counted ten times or more. The chain employs TRBV10-3 and TRBJ2-3; TRBD1 agrees at 11 bases. This CDR3 comprises 16 residues. Looked up from germline, CDR1 is ENHRY and CDR2 is SYGVKD. The V and J ends lost 7 bases and 1 base, in that order; junction bases with no gene match: 7. CDR3 nucleotides: TGTGCCATCACCCCCGGGACAGGGGGTGGCACAGATACGCAGTATTTT. Protein product: CAITPGTGGGTDTQYF.